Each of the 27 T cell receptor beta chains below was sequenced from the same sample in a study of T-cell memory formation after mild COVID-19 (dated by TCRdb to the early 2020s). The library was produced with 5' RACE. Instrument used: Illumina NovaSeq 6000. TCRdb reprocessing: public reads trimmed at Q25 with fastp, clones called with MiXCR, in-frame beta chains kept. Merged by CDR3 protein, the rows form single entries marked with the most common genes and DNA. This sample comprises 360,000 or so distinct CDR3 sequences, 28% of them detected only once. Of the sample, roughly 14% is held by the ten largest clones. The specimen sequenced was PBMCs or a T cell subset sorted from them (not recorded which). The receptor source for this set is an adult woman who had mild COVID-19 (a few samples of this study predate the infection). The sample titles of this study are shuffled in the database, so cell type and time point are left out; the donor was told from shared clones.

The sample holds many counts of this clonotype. Here the CDR3 DNA reads TGCAGTGCTCGGACAGGGGGTGACTATGGCTACACCTTC. Its translation is CSARTGGDYGYTF. The chain uses TRBV20-1 and TRBJ1-2; 10 bases are a match to TRBD1. CDR1 and CDR2 (germline): DFQATT, SNEGSKA (reference sequence). The CDR3 covers 13 residues. V was pared by 5 bases and J by 3 bases, with 3 bases of the junction left unmatched.

The CDR3 nucleotides read TGTGCCAGCAGCCAAGATCGGGTGGACAGGGGGCTTTTGAACACTGAAGCTTTCTTT. Protein sequence: CASSQDRVDRGLLNTEAFF. The chain combines TRBV3-1 with TRBJ1-1, with 11 bases lining up with TRBD1. CDR3 length equals 19 residues. Germline V gives CDR1 LGHDT, CDR2 YNNKEL (reference sequence). With 0 bases clipped from V and 0 bases from J, the junction kept 9 bases outside the gene matches.

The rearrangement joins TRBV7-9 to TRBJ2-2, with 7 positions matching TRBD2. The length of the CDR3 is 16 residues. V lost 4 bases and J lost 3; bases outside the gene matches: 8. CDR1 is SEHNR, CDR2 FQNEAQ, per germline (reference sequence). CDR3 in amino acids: CASSSSLAEYTGELFF. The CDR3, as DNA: TGTGCCAGCAGCTCTTCCCTAGCGGAGTACACCGGGGAGCTGTTTTTT.

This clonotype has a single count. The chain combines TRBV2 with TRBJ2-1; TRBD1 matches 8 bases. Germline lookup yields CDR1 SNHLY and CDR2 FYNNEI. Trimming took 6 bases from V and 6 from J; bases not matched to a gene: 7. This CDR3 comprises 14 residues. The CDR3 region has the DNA TGTGCCAGCAGACAGGGGGAGGTAGCCAATGAGCAGTTCTTC. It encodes CASRQGEVANEQFF.

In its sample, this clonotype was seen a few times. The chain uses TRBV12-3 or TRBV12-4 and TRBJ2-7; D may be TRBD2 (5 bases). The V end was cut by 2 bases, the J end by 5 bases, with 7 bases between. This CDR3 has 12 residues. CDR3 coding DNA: TGTGCCAGCAGTTTAAGAGCGGACGAGCAGTACTTC. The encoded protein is CASSLRADEQYF.

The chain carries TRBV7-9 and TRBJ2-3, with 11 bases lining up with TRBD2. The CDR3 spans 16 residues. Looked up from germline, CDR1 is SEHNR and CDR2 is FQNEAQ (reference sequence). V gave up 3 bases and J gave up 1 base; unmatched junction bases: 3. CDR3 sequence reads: CASSFGTSGRTDTQYF. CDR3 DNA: TGTGCCAGCAGCTTCGGGACTAGCGGCCGCACAGATACGCAGTATTTT.

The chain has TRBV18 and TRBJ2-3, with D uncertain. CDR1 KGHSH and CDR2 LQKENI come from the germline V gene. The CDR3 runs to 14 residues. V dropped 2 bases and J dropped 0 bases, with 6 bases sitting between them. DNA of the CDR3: TGTGCCAGCTCACCAGTCAGAAGCACAGATACGCAGTATTTT. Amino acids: CASSPVRSTDTQYF.

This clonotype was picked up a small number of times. The CDR3 protein is CASSRDRYNEQFF. The CDR3 nucleotides are TGTGCCAGCAGCCGCGACAGGTACAATGAGCAGTTCTTC. The chain links TRBV11-1 to TRBJ2-1; tentatively, D is TRBD1 (6 bases). Trimming cost V 5 bases and J 4 bases, with 9 bases left between them. The germline V gene encodes CDR1 SGHAT and CDR2 FQDESV (reference sequence). This CDR3 is built from 13 residues. Full variable domain (missing parts from reference TRBV11-1 and TRBJ2-1): EAEVAQSPRYKITEKSQAVAFWCDPISGHATLYWYRQILGQGPELLVQFQDESVVDDSQLPKDRFSAERLKGVDSTLKIQPAELGDSAMYLCASSRDRYNEQFFGPGTRLTVL.

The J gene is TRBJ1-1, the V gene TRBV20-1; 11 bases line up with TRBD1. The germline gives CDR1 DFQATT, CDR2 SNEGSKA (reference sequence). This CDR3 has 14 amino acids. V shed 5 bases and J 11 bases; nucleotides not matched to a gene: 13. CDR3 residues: CSAPSGQGENSAFF. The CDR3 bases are TGCAGTGCTCCGTCGGGACAGGGGGAAAATTCGGCTTTCTTT.

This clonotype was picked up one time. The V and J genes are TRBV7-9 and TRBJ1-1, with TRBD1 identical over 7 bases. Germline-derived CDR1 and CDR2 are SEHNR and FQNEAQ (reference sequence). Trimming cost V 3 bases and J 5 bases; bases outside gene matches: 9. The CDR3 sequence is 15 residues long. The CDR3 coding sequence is TGTGCCAGCAGCTTTTACAGGGGAGGAAAGACTGAAGCTTTCTTT. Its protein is CASSFYRGGKTEAFF.

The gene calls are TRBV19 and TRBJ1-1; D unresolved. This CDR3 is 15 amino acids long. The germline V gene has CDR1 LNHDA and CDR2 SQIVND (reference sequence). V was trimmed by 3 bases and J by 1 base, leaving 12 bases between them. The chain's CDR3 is CASSIRRGGNTEAFF. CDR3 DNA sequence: TGTGCCAGTAGTATTCGACGAGGAGGGAACACTGAAGCTTTCTTT.

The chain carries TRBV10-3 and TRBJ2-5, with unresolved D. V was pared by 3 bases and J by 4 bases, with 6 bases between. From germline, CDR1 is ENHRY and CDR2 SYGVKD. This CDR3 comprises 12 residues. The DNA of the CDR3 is TGTGCCATCAGTGATTCGGCAGAGACCCAGTACTTC. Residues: CAISDSAETQYF.

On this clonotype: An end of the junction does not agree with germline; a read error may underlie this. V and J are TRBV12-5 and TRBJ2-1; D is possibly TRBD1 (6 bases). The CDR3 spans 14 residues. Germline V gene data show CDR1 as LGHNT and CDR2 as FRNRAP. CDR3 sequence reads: CTSGQPGQKTEQFF. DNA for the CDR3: TGTACTAGTGGCCAACCGGGACAAAAAACTGAGCAGTTCTTC.

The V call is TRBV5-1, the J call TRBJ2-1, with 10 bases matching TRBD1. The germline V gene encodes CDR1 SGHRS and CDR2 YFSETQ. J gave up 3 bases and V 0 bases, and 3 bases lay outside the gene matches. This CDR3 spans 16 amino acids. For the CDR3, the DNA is TGCGCCAGCAGCTTGGCCGGGACAGGGGACTACAATGAGCAGTTCTTC. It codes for CASSLAGTGDYNEQFF.

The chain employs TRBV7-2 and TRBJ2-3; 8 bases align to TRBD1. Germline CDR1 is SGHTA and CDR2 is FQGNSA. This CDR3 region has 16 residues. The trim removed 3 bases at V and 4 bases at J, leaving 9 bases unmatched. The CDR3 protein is CASSLDGQGKADTQYF. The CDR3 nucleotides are TGTGCCAGCAGCTTGGACGGACAGGGAAAGGCAGATACGCAGTATTTT.

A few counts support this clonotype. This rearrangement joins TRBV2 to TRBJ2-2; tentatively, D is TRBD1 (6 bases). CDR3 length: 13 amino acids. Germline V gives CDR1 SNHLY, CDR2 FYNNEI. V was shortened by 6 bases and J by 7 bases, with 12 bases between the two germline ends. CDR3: CASRGARGGELFF. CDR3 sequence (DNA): TGTGCCAGCAGGGGAGCCAGGGGCGGGGAGCTGTTTTTT.

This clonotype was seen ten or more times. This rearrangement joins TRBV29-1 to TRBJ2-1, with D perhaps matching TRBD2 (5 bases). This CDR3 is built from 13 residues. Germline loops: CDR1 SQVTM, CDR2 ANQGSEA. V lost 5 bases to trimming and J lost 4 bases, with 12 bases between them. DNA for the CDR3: TGCAGCGTTCCCGGGGTGAAATACAATGAGCAGTTCTTC. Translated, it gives CSVPGVKYNEQFF.

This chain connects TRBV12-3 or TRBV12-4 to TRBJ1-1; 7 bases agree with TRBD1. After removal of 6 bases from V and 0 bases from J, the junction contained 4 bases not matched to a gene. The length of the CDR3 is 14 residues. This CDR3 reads CASRATGLNTEAFF. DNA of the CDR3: TGTGCCAGCAGGGCGACAGGGTTGAACACTGAAGCTTTCTTT.

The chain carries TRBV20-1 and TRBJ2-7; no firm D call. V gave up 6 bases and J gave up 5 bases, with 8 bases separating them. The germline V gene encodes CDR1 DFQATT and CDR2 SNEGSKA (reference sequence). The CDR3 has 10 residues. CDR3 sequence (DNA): TGCAGTGCCTTAGAGAACGAGCAGTACTTC. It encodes CSALENEQYF.

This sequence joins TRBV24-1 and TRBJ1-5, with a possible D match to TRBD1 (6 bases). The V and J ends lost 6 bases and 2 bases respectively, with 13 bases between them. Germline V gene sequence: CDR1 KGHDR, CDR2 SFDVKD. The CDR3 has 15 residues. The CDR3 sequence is CATSQGAGGNQPQHF. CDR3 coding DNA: TGTGCCACCAGTCAAGGGGCAGGGGGCAATCAGCCCCAGCATTTT.

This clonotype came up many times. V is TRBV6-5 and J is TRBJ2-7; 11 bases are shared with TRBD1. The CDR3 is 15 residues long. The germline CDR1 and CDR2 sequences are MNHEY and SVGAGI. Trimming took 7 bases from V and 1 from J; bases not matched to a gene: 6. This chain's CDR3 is CASIGQGAGSYEQYF. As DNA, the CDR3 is TGTGCCAGCATCGGACAGGGGGCAGGTTCCTACGAGCAGTACTTC.

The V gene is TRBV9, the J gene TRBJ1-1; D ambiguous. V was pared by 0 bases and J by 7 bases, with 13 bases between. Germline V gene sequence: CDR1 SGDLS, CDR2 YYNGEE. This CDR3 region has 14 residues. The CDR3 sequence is CASSVGGSLDEAFF. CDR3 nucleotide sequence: TGTGCCAGCAGCGTAGGAGGCAGCCTAGATGAAGCTTTCTTT.

The CDR3 nucleotides read TGCAGTGCTAGAGTAGGACAGGGAGTGGGTGAGCAGTTCTTC. Translated: CSARVGQGVGEQFF. This chain links TRBV20-1 with TRBJ2-1; TRBD1 aligns across 8 bases. This CDR3 has 14 amino acids. Germline V lookup: CDR1 DFQATT, CDR2 SNEGSKA (reference sequence). With 1 base clipped from V and 9 bases from J, the junction kept 8 bases outside the gene matches.

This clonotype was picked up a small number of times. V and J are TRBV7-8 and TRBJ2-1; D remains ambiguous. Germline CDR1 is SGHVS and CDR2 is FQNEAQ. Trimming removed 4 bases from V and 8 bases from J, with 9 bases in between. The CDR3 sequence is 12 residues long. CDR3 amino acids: CASSYAVDEQFF. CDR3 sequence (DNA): TGTGCCAGCAGCTATGCCGTCGATGAGCAGTTCTTC. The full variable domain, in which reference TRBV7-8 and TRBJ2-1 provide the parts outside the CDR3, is GAGVSQSPRYKVAKRGQDVALRCDPISGHVSLFWYQQALGQGPEFLTYFQNEAQLDKSGLPSDRFFAERPEGSVSTLKIQRTQQEDSAVYLCASSYAVDEQFFGPGTRLTVL.

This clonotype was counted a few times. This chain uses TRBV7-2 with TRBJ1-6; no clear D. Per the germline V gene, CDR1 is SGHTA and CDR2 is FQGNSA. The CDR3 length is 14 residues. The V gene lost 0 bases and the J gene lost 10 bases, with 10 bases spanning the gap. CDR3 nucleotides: TGTGCCAGCAGCTTAGCAGGGATAGAGTCACCCCTCCACTTT. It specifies CASSLAGIESPLHF.

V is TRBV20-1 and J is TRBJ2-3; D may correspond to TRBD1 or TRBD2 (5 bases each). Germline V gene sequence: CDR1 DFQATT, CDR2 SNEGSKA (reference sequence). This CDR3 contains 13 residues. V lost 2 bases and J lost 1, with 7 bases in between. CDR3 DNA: TGCAGTGCTAGATTGGGGGGCACAGATACGCAGTATTTT. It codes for CSARLGGTDTQYF.

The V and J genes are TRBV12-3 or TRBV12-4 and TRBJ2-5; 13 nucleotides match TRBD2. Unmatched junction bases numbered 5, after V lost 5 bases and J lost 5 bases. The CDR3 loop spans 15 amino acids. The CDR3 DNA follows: TGTGCCAGCAGTGATGGACTAGCGGGGGATGAGACCCAGTACTTC. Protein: CASSDGLAGDETQYF.